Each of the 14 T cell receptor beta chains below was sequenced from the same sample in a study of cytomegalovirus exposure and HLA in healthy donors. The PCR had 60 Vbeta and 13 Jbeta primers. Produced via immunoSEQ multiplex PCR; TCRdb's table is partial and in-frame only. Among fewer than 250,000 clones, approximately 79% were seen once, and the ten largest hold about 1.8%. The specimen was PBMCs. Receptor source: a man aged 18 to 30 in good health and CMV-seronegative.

The CDR3 spells CASSLGAAANEKLFF. CDR3 sequence (DNA): TGTGCCAGCAGTTTGGGGGCGGCGGCTAATGAAAAACTGTTTTTT. V usage is TRBV27 and J usage is TRBJ1-4; TRBD1 might be the D (6 bases). Germline assignment: CDR1 MNHEY and CDR2 SMNVEV (reference sequence). This CDR3 is built from 15 residues. The V gene lost 3 bases and the J gene lost 3 bases, with 11 bases spanning the gap.

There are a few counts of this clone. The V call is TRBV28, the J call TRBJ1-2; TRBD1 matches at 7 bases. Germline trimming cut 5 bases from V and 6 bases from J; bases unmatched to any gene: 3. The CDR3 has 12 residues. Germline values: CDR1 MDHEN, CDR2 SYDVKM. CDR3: CASSKQGNGYTF. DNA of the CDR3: TGTGCCAGCAGTAAACAGGGGAATGGCTACACCTTC.

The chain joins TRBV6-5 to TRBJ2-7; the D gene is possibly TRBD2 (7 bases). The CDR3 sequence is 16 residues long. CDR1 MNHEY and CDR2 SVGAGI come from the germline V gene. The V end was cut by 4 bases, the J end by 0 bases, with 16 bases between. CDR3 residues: CASSSDRGGASYEQYF. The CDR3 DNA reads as TGTGCCAGCAGTTCCGACCGAGGGGGGGCCTCCTACGAGCAGTACTTC.

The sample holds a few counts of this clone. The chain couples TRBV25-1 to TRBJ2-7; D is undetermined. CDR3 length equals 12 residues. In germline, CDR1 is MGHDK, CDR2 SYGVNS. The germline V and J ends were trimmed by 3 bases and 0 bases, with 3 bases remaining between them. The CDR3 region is CASSDVSYEQYF. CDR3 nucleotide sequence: TGTGCCAGCAGTGACGTCTCCTACGAGCAGTACTTC.

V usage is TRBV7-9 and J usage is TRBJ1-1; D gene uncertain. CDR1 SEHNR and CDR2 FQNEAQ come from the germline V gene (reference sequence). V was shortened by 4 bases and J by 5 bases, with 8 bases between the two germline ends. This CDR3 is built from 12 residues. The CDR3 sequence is CASSYLSTEAFF. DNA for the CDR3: TGTGCCAGCAGCTATCTCTCGACTGAAGCTTTCTTT.

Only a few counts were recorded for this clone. The CDR3 loop is CASSIVLTGINQPQHF. Written as DNA, the CDR3 is TGTGCCAGTAGTATAGTGTTGACAGGGATCAATCAGCCCCAGCATTTT. The chain combines TRBV19 with TRBJ1-5; 7 nucleotides match TRBD1. Germline CDR1 is LNHDA and CDR2 is SQIVND (reference sequence). The CDR3 loop spans 16 amino acids. The J segment lost 3 bases and the V segment lost 1 base, leaving 6 bases of the junction unmatched.

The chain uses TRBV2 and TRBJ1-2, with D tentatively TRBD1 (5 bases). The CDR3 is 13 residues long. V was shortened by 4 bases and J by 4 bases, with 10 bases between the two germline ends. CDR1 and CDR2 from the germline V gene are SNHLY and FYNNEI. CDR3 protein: CASSVGGGYGYTF. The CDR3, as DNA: TGTGCCAGCAGTGTGGGGGGGGGCTATGGCTACACCTTC.

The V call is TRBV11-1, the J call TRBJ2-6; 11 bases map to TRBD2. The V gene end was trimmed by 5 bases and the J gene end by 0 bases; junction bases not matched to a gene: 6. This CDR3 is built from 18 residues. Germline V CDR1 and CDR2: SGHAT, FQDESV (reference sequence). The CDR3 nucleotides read TGTGCCAGCAGCCTAACTAGCGGGGGCCGCTCTGGGGCCAACGTCCTGACTTTC. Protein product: CASSLTSGGRSGANVLTF. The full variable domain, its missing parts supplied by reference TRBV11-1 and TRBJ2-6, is EAEVAQSPRYKITEKSQAVAFWCDPISGHATLYWYRQILGQGPELLVQFQDESVVDDSQLPKDRFSAERLKGVDSTLKIQPAELGDSAMYLCASSLTSGGRSGANVLTFGAGSRLTVL.

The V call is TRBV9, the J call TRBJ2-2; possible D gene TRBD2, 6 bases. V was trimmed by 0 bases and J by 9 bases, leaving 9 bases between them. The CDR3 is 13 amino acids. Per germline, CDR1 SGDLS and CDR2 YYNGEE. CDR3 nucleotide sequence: TGTGCCAGCAGCGTAGACAGCGGGCGGGAGCTGTTTTTT. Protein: CASSVDSGRELFF. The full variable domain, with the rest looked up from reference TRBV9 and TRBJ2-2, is DSGVTQTPKHLITATGQRVTLRCSPRSGDLSVYWYQQSLDQGLQFLIQYYNGEERAKGNILERFSAQQFPDLHSELNLSSLELGDSALYFCASSVDSGRELFFGEGSRLTVL.

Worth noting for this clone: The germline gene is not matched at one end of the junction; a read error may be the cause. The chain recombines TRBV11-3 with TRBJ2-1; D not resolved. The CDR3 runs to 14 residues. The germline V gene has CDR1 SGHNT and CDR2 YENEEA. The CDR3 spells CASSLARLVNELFF. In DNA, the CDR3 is TGTGCCAGCAGCCTGGCCAGGTTGGTAAATGAGCTGTTCTTC.

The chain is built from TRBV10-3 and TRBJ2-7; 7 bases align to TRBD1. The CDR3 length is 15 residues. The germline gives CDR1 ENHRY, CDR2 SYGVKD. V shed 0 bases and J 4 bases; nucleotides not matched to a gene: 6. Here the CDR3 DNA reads TGTGCCATCAGTGAGTCGAGGACAGGACCTTACGAGCAGTACTTC. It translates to CAISESRTGPYEQYF.

In DNA form, the CDR3 reads TGTGCCAGCAGTCAGACAGGGGGGACCTCCTACGAGCAGTACTTC. The encoded protein is CASSQTGGTSYEQYF. V is TRBV6-5 and J is TRBJ2-7, with 9 bases lining up with TRBD1. Looked up from germline, CDR1 is MNHEY and CDR2 is SVGAGI. Losses at the gene ends were 5 bases for V and 0 bases for J; bases not matched to a gene: 5. The CDR3 is 15 residues long.

The CDR3 spells CASTGPANTGELFF. The CDR3 bases are TGCGCCAGCACAGGCCCGGCGAACACCGGGGAGCTGTTTTTT. This chain connects TRBV5-1 to TRBJ2-2; D gene uncertain. V was pared by 6 bases and J by 0 bases, with 9 bases between. This CDR3 region has 14 residues. In germline, CDR1 is SGHRS, CDR2 YFSETQ.

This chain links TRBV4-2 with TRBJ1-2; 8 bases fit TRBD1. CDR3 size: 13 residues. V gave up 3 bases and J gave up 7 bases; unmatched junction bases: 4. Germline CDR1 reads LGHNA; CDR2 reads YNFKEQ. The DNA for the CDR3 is TGTGCCAGCAGCCAGGACAGGGAGGTTGGCTACACCTTC. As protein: CASSQDREVGYTF.